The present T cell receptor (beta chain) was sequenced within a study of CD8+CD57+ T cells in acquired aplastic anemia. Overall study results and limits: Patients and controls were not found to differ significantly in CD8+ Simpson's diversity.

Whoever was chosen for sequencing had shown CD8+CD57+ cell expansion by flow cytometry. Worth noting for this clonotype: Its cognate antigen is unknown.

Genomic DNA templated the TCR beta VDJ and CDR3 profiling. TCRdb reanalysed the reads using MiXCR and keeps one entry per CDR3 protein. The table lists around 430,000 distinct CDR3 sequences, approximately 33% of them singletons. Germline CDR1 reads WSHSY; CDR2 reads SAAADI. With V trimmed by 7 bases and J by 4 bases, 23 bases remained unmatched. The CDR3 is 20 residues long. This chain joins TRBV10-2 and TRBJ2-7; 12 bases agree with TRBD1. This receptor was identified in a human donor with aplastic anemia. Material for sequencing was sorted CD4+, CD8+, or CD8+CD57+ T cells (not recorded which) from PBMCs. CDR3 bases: TGCGCCAGCACCCCGGAGGGGGGACCCGGGACAGGGGGCCTAGGTTACGAGCAGTACTTC. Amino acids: CASTPEGGPGTGGLGYEQYF.